The 20 T cell receptor beta chains in this list originate from one sample, sequenced in a study of blood T cell repertoires in COVID-19. Here immunoSEQ multiplex PCR was the method, and the copy in TCRdb shows in-frame clones only, minus some. This sample has a few hundred thousand clones, with approximately 88% found just once. Sequenced: peripheral blood. All receptors derive from a man aged 40-55 years with acute or convalescent COVID-19.

This chain uses TRBV15 with TRBJ2-3; D is uncertain. CDR3 length equals 17 residues. V was shortened by 3 bases and J by 2 bases, with 18 bases between the two germline ends. Germline CDR1 reads LNHNV; CDR2 reads YYDKDF (reference sequence). CDR3 amino acids: CATSSSSLVFSTDTQYF. CDR3 DNA sequence: TGTGCCACCAGCAGCTCCAGCCTAGTATTTTCCACAGATACGCAGTATTTT. Full variable domain (outside the CDR3, taken from reference TRBV15 and TRBJ2-3): DAMVIQNPRYQVTQFGKPVTLSCSQTLNHNVMYWYQQKSSQAPKLLFHYYDKDFNNEADTPDNFQSRRPNTSFCFLDIRSPGLGDTAMYLCATSSSSLVFSTDTQYFGPGTRLTVL.

V gene TRBV25-1 combines with J gene TRBJ1-2, with TRBD1 matching 10 bases. The CDR3 totals 13 residues. In germline, CDR1 is MGHDK, CDR2 SYGVNS. V dropped 8 bases and J dropped 7; count of bases not matched to a gene: 7. The CDR3 nucleotides are TGTGCCAGCGGAAGTAGGACAGGGGGTGGCTACACCTTC. Translated: CASGSRTGGGYTF.

Only one count was recorded for this clone. J is TRBJ2-3 and V is TRBV28, with 7 bases fitting TRBD2. The germline CDR1 and CDR2 sequences are MDHEN and SYDVKM. The CDR3 covers 16 residues. V gave up 10 bases and J gave up 4 bases; unmatched junction bases: 17. The CDR3 loop reads CATSVVGPGLADTQYF. DNA for the CDR3: TGTGCCACCTCGGTGGTGGGGCCAGGACTAGCAGATACGCAGTATTTT.

The chain links TRBV4-2 to TRBJ2-2; D might be TRBD2 (5 bases). CDR1 is LGHNA and CDR2 is YNFKEQ in the germline V gene. V was shortened by 3 bases and J by 1 base, with 6 bases between the two germline ends. The CDR3 sequence is 14 residues long. CDR3 DNA sequence: TGTGCCAGCAGCCACGGGATGAACACCGGGGAGCTGTTTTTT. Translated, it gives CASSHGMNTGELFF.

The chain couples TRBV29-1 to TRBJ1-1; 7 nucleotides align to TRBD1. V shed 3 bases and J 3 bases; nucleotides not matched to a gene: 10. The CDR3 loop spans 15 amino acids. The germline V gene has CDR1 SQVTM and CDR2 ANQGSEA. The CDR3: CSVDGRGLLDTEAFF. In DNA, the CDR3 is TGCAGCGTTGATGGAAGGGGGCTGTTGGACACTGAAGCTTTCTTT.

The chain recombines TRBV28 with TRBJ1-1, with 8 bases aligning to TRBD1. Germline V gives CDR1 MDHEN, CDR2 SYDVKM. V was clipped by 4 bases and J by 2 bases; unmatched bases: 6. This CDR3 has 15 residues. CDR3 sequence (DNA): TGTGCCAGCAGTTATACAGGGGGGATAAACACTGAAGCTTTCTTT. Translated: CASSYTGGINTEAFF.

The chain recombines TRBV19 with TRBJ2-1; the match to TRBD2 covers 8 bases. This CDR3 comprises 14 residues. The ends lost 6 bases at V and 9 bases at J; junction bases unmatched: 10. Germline-derived CDR1 and CDR2 are LNHDA and SQIVND (reference sequence). The CDR3 here is CASRSGTRGFEQFF. In DNA form, the CDR3 reads TGTGCCAGTAGGTCCGGGACTAGGGGGTTTGAGCAGTTCTTC.

The chain uses TRBV24-1 and TRBJ2-1; D is possibly TRBD2 (6 bases). Trimming removed 2 bases from V and 3 bases from J, with 13 bases in between. Germline values: CDR1 KGHDR, CDR2 SFDVKD. This CDR3 region has 16 residues. CDR3 sequence reads: CATSDYGGSLYNEQFF. DNA for the CDR3: TGTGCCACCAGTGATTATGGGGGGTCCCTCTACAATGAGCAGTTCTTC.

The rearrangement uses TRBV10-1 and TRBJ1-3, with unresolved D. V was clipped by 3 bases and J by 0 bases, with 12 bases between them. The CDR3 covers 16 residues. CDR1 and CDR2 (germline): WNHNN, SYGVQD (reference sequence). The CDR3 DNA reads as TGCGCCAGCAGTGATTCGGGATCCCTCTCTGGAAACACCATATATTTT. Protein: CASSDSGSLSGNTIYF.

This clone was observed a few times. The rearrangement links TRBV7-3 to TRBJ2-3, with D perhaps TRBD2 (6 bases). From germline, CDR1 is SGHTA and CDR2 FQGTGA. The V end lost 0 bases, the J end lost 3 bases, and 13 bases lay between the germline ends. This CDR3 spans 16 amino acids. CDR3 DNA: TGTGCCAGCAGCTTAACCCTAGCGAGACCGACAGATACGCAGTATTTT. This translates into CASSLTLARPTDTQYF. The whole variable domain, filled in from reference TRBV7-3 and TRBJ2-3, reads GAGVSQTPSNKVTEKGKYVELRCDPISGHTALYWYRQSLGQGPEFLIYFQGTGAADDSGLPNDRFFAVRPEGSVSTLKIQRTERGDSAVYLCASSLTLARPTDTQYFGPGTRLTVL.

The V gene is TRBV7-9, the J gene TRBJ1-3, with 7 nucleotides matching TRBD1. The CDR3 extends over 14 amino acids. V shed 5 bases, J shed 2 bases, and the junction held 3 bases outside the gene matches. Germline V lookup: CDR1 SEHNR, CDR2 FQNEAQ (reference sequence). The CDR3 reads CASSHDRAGNTIYF. CDR3 bases: TGTGCCAGCAGCCATGACAGGGCTGGAAACACCATATATTTT.

V gene TRBV30 combines with J gene TRBJ1-2; D call uncertain. V was trimmed by 0 bases and J by 8 bases, leaving 7 bases between them. Germline V gene lookup returns CDR1 GTSNPN and CDR2 SVGIG (reference sequence). The CDR3 loop spans 11 amino acids. The CDR3 region is CAWSVLGGYTF. The CDR3 DNA sequence: TGTGCCTGGAGTGTACTCGGGGGCTACACCTTC.

The rearrangement uses TRBV3-1 (or the pseudogene TRBV3-2) and TRBJ2-2, with 12 bases that match TRBD2. This CDR3 is built from 17 residues. Germline trimming cut 5 bases from V and 6 bases from J; bases unmatched to any gene: 10. Germline CDR1 and CDR2: LGHDT and YNNKEL (reference sequence). The CDR3 nucleotides read TGTGCCAGCAGCGACACGACTAGCGGGAGTTCGGCCGGGGAGCTGTTTTTT. Translation gives CASSDTTSGSSAGELFF.

This chain joins TRBV10-1 and TRBJ2-7; a possible D gene is TRBD2 (6 bases). CDR1 and CDR2 (germline): WNHNN, SYGVQD (reference sequence). The CDR3 loop spans 17 amino acids. Trimming removed 6 bases from V and 3 bases from J, with 24 bases in between. Here the CDR3 DNA reads TGCGCCAGCAGAACCCCCCCGCCAAATAGGAGGGGCTACGAGCAGTACTTC. Protein sequence: CASRTPPPNRRGYEQYF.

CDR3: CASSFLGVSPLHF. The CDR3 DNA follows: TGCGCCAGCAGCTTCTTGGGAGTATCACCCCTCCACTTT. The V and J genes are TRBV5-1 and TRBJ1-6; no clear D. From germline, CDR1 is SGHRS and CDR2 YFSETQ. The V and J ends lost 2 bases and 10 bases respectively, with 10 bases between them. The CDR3 runs 13 residues.

J is TRBJ2-3 and V is TRBV3-1 (or the pseudogene TRBV3-2); D is undetermined. CDR1 and CDR2 (germline): LGHDT, YNNKEL (reference sequence). The length of the CDR3 is 14 residues. Trimming cost V 0 bases and J 7 bases, with 11 bases left between them. The CDR3 DNA sequence: TGTGCCAGCAGCCAAGACGGCTCTGGGCATACGCAGTATTTT. Protein product: CASSQDGSGHTQYF.

This clone has just a few counts. The rearrangement uses TRBV9 and TRBJ1-1; D is perhaps TRBD1 (5 bases). The CDR3 loop spans 12 amino acids. V was pared by 0 bases and J by 7 bases, with 7 bases between. Germline values: CDR1 SGDLS, CDR2 YYNGEE. The DNA of the CDR3 is TGTGCCAGCAGCGTAGAAGGGGATGAAGCTTTCTTT. It translates to CASSVEGDEAFF.

The chain uses TRBV9 and TRBJ2-1, with 9 bases lining up with TRBD2. V trimming: 1 base; J trimming: 7 bases; junction bases outside the gene matches: 3. The germline V gene encodes CDR1 SGDLS and CDR2 YYNGEE. The CDR3 consists of 14 residues. In nucleotides, the CDR3 is TGTGCCAGCAGCGTATCTGCGGGGGGGAATGAGCAGTTCTTC. Residues: CASSVSAGGNEQFF.

This chain's CDR3 is CASSRESQSVGPPLHF. CDR3 DNA: TGTGCCAGCAGCCGAGAATCCCAGTCGGTGGGCCCTCCCCTCCACTTT. The chain employs TRBV2 and TRBJ1-6; no clear D. Germline V lookup: CDR1 SNHLY, CDR2 FYNNEI. V shed 6 bases and J shed 13 bases, with 25 bases lying between them. The CDR3 length is 16 residues.

The chain is built from TRBV10-3 and TRBJ2-7, with 7 bases fitting TRBD1. The CDR3 has 11 amino acids. Per germline, CDR1 ENHRY and CDR2 SYGVKD. Trimming took 9 bases from V and 3 from J; bases not matched to a gene: 2. The CDR3 nucleotides read TGTGCCATGGGGACAGACTACGAGCAGTACTTC. Its protein product is CAMGTDYEQYF.